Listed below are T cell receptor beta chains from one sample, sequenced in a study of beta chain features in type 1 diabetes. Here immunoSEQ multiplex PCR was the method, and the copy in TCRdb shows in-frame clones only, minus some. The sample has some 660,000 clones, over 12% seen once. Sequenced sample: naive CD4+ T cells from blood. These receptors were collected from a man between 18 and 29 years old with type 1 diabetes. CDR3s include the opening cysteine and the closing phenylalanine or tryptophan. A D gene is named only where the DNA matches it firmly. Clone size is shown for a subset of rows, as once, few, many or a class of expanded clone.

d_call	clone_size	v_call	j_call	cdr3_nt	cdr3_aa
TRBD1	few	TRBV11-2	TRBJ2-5	TGTGCCAGCAGCACAGGGGGCAGGGGCGGACAAGAGACCCAGTACTTC	CASSTGGRGGQETQYF
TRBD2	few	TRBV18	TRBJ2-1	TGTGCCAGCTCCGGGACTAGCGGGGCTAATGAGCAGTTCTTC	CASSGTSGANEQFF
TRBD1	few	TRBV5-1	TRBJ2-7	TGCGCCAGCAGACCTCTTGGGGGACAGAGCTCCTACGAGCAGTACTTC	CASRPLGGQSSYEQYF
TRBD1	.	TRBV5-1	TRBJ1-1	TGCGCCAGCAGCTTCACAGGGGTAACTGAAGCTTTCTTT	CASSFTGVTEAFF
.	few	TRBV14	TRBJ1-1	TGTGCCAGCAGCCACGTCACTGAAGCTTTCTTT	CASSHVTEAFF
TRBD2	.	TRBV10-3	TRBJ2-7	TGTGCCATCAGTGGGAGTAGCGGGACCTACGAGCAGTACTTC	CAISGSSGTYEQYF
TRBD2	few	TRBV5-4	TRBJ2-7	TGTGCCACCTCCGGACTAGCGGCCCGCTACGAGCAGTACTTC	CATSGLAARYEQYF
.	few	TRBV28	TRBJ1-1	TGTGCCAGCAACACTTCGTGGCGGACGAACACTGAAGCTTTCTTT	CASNTSWRTNTEAFF
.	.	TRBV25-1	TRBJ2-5	TGTGCCAGCAGTGAATATATAGACCTTATGGAGACCCAGTACTTC	CASSEYIDLMETQYF
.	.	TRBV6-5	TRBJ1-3	TGTGCCAGCAGCCTCGGGGGGTTTGGAAACACCATATATTTT	CASSLGGFGNTIYF
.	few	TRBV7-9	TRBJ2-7	TGTGCCAGCAGCATGGGACCAGCAGACGAGCAGTACTTC	CASSMGPADEQYF
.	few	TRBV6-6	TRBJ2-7	TGTGCCAGCAGTACCCTCGGGACGGGAGCCTACGAGCAGTACTTC	CASSTLGTGAYEQYF
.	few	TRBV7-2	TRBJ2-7	TGTGCCAGCAGCTTGGACGGGACCCCCGAGCAGTACTTC	CASSLDGTPEQYF
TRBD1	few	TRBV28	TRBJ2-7	TGTGCCAGCAGGCGTCCTACCGGGACAGGGACCTCCTACGAGCAGTACTTC	CASRRPTGTGTSYEQYF
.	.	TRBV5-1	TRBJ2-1	TGCGCCAGCAGCTCCCCGGAGGGAGCGGATGAGCAGTTCTTC	CASSSPEGADEQFF
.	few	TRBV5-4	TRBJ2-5	TGTGCCAGCAGCTTGGGGCAGGGCCTTCCATTAAGGGAGACCCAGTACTTC	CASSLGQGLPLRETQYF
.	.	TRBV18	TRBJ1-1	TGTGCCAGCTCACAGATGACAGAGGACCCTGAAGCTTTCTTT	CASSQMTEDPEAFF
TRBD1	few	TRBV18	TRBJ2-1	TGTGCCACCCTCCTATCGCAGGGGGCCGATGAGCAGTTCTTC	CATLLSQGADEQFF
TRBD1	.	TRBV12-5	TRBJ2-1	TGTGCTAGTGGGAAAACCGGGACAGGGAGCAATGAGCAGTTCTTC	CASGKTGTGSNEQFF
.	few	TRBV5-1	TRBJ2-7	TGCGCCAGCAGCGCCCAGGCCGCAGGGAACTTCTACGAGCAGTACTTC	CASSAQAAGNFYEQYF
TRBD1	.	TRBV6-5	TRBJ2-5	TGTGCCAGCAGTTGGCCCCCGGGACAGGGATCGGGGACCCAGTACTTC	CASSWPPGQGSGTQYF
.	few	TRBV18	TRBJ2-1	TGTGCCAGCTCACCAGGGGGTCGCTCCTACAATGAGCAGTTCTTC	CASSPGGRSYNEQFF
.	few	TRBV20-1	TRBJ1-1	TGCAGTGCTAGCTTTAACACTGAAGCTTTCTTT	CSASFNTEAFF
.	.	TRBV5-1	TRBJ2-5	TGCGCCAGCAGCCAAAGGACAGCTCAAGAGACCCAGTACTTC	CASSQRTAQETQYF
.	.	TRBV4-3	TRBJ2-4	TGCGCCAGCAGCCCTGGGGGGCCACTAGCCAAAAACATTCAGTACTTC	CASSPGGPLAKNIQYF
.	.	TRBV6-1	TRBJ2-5	TGTGCCAGCAGTGGAACTGGTACGCCCCAGTACTTC	CASSGTGTPQYF
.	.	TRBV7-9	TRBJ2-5	TGTGCCAGCAGCCCTGCTGGGGTCGGAGAGACCCAGTACTTC	CASSPAGVGETQYF
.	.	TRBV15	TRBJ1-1	TGTGCCACCAGCTTAGTCCAGATGAACACTGAAGCTTTCTTT	CATSLVQMNTEAFF
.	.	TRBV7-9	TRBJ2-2	TGTGCCAGCAGCTTCGGTCCGAACACCGGGGAGCTGTTTTTT	CASSFGPNTGELFF
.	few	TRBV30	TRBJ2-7	TGTGCCTGGAGTGGGACAGACATCTCCTACGAGCAGTACTTC	CAWSGTDISYEQYF
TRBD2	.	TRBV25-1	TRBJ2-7	TGTGCCAGCAGGGCCCTCCCCGGGACTAGCGACTACGAGCAGTACTTC	CASRALPGTSDYEQYF
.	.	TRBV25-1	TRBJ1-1	TGTGCCAGCAGTGCAGGGACACTGAACACTGAAGCTTTCTTT	CASSAGTLNTEAFF
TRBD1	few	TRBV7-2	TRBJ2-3	TGTGCCAGCAGCTTAAAACAGGGGATAACAGATACGCAGTATTTT	CASSLKQGITDTQYF
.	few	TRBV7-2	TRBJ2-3	TGTGCCAGCAGCTTCGCGGCAGGATTAGATACGCAGTATTTT	CASSFAAGLDTQYF
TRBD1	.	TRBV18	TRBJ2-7	TGTGCCAGCTCACCAGGGACAGGGAACGAATACGAGCAGTACTTC	CASSPGTGNEYEQYF
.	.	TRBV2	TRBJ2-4	TGTGCCAGCAGTGTTCTTGGCCCCAAAAACATTCAGTACTTC	CASSVLGPKNIQYF
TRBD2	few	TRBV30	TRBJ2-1	TGTGCCTGGAGTGCAGCGGGGTACTCCTACAATGAGCAGTTCTTC	CAWSAAGYSYNEQFF
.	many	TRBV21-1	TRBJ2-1	TGTGCCAGCAGCAACAGACTAGCGAGCAATGAGCAGTTCTTC	CASSNRLASNEQFF
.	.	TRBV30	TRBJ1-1	TGTGCCTGGAGTGTACAAAGGGGACGGAACACTGAAGCTTTCTTT	CAWSVQRGRNTEAFF
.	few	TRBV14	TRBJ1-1	TGTGCCAGCAGCCCGTCATGGCGGGGGAACACTGAAGCTTTCTTT	CASSPSWRGNTEAFF
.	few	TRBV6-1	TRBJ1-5	TGTGCCAGCAGTGAATTTGGCCGAAGCAATCAGCCCCAGCATTTT	CASSEFGRSNQPQHF
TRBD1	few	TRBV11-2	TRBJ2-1	TGTGCCAGCAGCTTTAGAGGATCCGGGACAGGAGCCTACAATGAGCAGTTCTTC	CASSFRGSGTGAYNEQFF
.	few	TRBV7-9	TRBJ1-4	TGTGCCAGCAGCTCCACAGGGGAAAAACTGTTTTTT	CASSSTGEKLFF